This T cell receptor beta chain was obtained from a study of blood T cell repertoires in COVID-19. Whole-study context: There were acute and convalescent COVID-19 samples, and they came from the United States, Italy and Spain.

Sequencing was performed with immunoSEQ multiplex PCR; in TCRdb, only in-frame clones are kept and a portion is missing. This sample has 200,000 to 250,000 clones; 80% occur once, and the top ten carry about 4%. Per germline, CDR1 SGHRS and CDR2 YFSETQ. V lost 4 bases, J lost 5 bases, and 18 bases stayed unmatched. This CDR3 spans 17 amino acids. The sequence came from a man aged 30 to 45 with acute COVID-19. The chain couples TRBV5-1 to TRBJ2-7; the match to TRBD1 covers 7 bases. Sequencing was performed on PBMCs or T cells enriched from blood (not recorded which). CDR3 region: CASSQRTGPVIWDEQYF. The CDR3 DNA reads TGCGCCAGCAGCCAGAGGACAGGTCCGGTCATCTGGGACGAGCAGTACTTC.